This entry lists 32 T cell receptor beta chains sequenced from one sample in a study of T cells in women clearing cervical HPV infection. This table comes from immunoSEQ multiplex PCR, and its TCRdb copy is limited to in-frame clones, with some not included. Here the sample table reports approximately 17,000 clones. The sequenced sample consisted of blood buffy coat. The receptors come from a woman aged 18-70 years with a cervical HPV16 infection that either progressed to CIN3+ or cleared (not recorded which).

As regards this clone: The CDR3 end is not reached by the read, which stops 3 residues before it; the germline J gene fills it in. This chain uses TRBV19 with TRBJ2-1; D ambiguous. Germline CDR1 and CDR2: LNHDA and SQIVND (reference sequence). The V end lost 6 bases, the J end lost 3 bases, and 9 bases lay between the germline ends. This CDR3 has 13 residues. The DNA read from the CDR3 is TGTGCCAGTAGCCTGACTGGCTACAATGAG. Amino acid sequence: CASSLTGYNE. The complete CDR3 sequence is CASSLTGYNEQFF.

Of note for this clone: The read falls 3 residues short of the CDR3 end, and the missing part is taken from the germline J gene. This sequence joins TRBV19 and TRBJ2-1; possible D gene TRBD1, 6 bases. The germline gives CDR1 LNHDA, CDR2 SQIVND (reference sequence). Trimming left V 3 bases short and J 5 bases short, with 8 bases between. This CDR3 region has 13 residues. This CDR3 reads CASSMDSHNEQFF. Partial CDR3 DNA: TGTGCCAGTAGTATGGACAGCCACAATGAG.

Comments on this clone: The read is 3 residues too short to cover the CDR3 end, so that end is filled in from the germline J gene. The genes are TRBV9 and TRBJ2-6, with a possible D match to TRBD1 (6 bases). V lost 4 bases and J 0 bases, leaving 11 bases between the germline ends. Germline CDR1 is SGDLS and CDR2 is YYNGEE. The CDR3 is 16 residues long. CDR3 sequence: CASSTGHRSGANVLTF. The part of the CDR3 DNA that was read is TGTGCCAGCAGCACGGGACACCGCTCTGGGGCCAACGTC.

As to this clone: The read halts 3 residues ahead of the CDR3 end, with the missing end drawn from the germline J gene. V usage is TRBV5-1 and J usage is TRBJ2-2; 7 positions agree with TRBD1. CDR1 and CDR2 from the germline V gene are SGHRS and YFSETQ. This CDR3 spans 14 amino acids. V dropped 6 bases and J dropped 2; count of bases not matched to a gene: 4. The CDR3 bases that were read are TGCGCCAGCAAACAGGGGTTTAACACCGGGGAG. This codes for CASKQGFNTGE. The complete CDR3 reads CASKQGFNTGELFF.

A note on this clone: The read ends 3 residues shy of where the CDR3 ends; the end is completed using the germline J gene. V usage is TRBV30 and J usage is TRBJ1-1; D uncertain. CDR3 size: 13 residues. Germline CDR1 reads GTSNPN; CDR2 reads SVGIG (reference sequence). Deletions cut 5 bases from V and 1 base from J, with 11 bases between. The CDR3: CAWSGQRNTEAFF. CDR3 DNA, as far as it was read: TGTGCCTGGTCAGGCCAAAGGAACACTGAA.

As regards this clone: The read terminates 3 residues before the CDR3 end, so the remaining end is supplied by the germline J gene. J is TRBJ2-5 and V is TRBV20-1; 9 bases are shared with TRBD2. V lost 6 bases to trimming and J lost 1 base; unmatched junction nucleotides: 9. Germline V gives CDR1 DFQATT, CDR2 SNEGSKA (reference sequence). CDR3 length equals 15 residues. CDR3 in amino acids: CSASPASGVQETQYF. The CDR3 DNA, read in part, is TGCAGTGCGTCCCCAGCTAGCGGGGTCCAAGAGACC.

On this clone itself: The CDR3 goes on 3 residues after the read ends, and that part is filled in from the germline J gene. The chain links TRBV10-1 to TRBJ2-1; no reliable D call. The germline V gene has CDR1 WNHNN and CDR2 SYGVQD (reference sequence). This CDR3 spans 14 amino acids. Trimming took off 0 bases at V and 6 bases at J, with 9 bases between the two ends. CDR3 amino acids: CASSESTLPNEQFF. CDR3 bases read: TGCGCCAGCAGTGAGTCGACTTTACCCAATGAG.

A word on this clone: The sequenced fragment ends 3 residues before the CDR3 boundary, so the rest is inferred from the germline J gene. The chain is built from TRBV6-1 and TRBJ1-2; D gene uncertain. V dropped 2 bases and J dropped 6 bases, with 13 bases sitting between them. The CDR3 loop spans 14 amino acids. Germline V lookup: CDR1 MNHNS, CDR2 SASEGT. The covered CDR3 bases are TGTGCCAGCAGTGAACGAGGCAGGAGTAATGGC. Translating gives CASSERGRSNG. The complete CDR3 reads CASSERGRSNGYTF.

To note about this clone: The sequenced fragment ends 3 residues before the CDR3 boundary, so the rest is inferred from the germline J gene. The chain links TRBV2 to TRBJ1-5; the D is unclear. CDR1 and CDR2 (germline): SNHLY, FYNNEI. Trimming shortened V by 4 bases and J by 0 bases, and 7 bases separated the two germline ends. This CDR3 has 14 residues. This CDR3 is CASSALNSNQPQHF. The sequenced part of the CDR3 DNA is TGTGCCAGCAGTGCGTTAAATAGCAATCAGCCC.

Concerning this clone: Read sequence stops 3 residues before the CDR3 end, and the germline J gene provides the missing end. V is TRBV18 and J is TRBJ1-1; 8 bases line up with TRBD1. V lost 4 bases and J lost 1; bases outside the gene matches: 2. The germline CDR1 and CDR2 sequences are KGHSH and LQKENI. The CDR3 extends over 14 amino acids. The CDR3 region is CASSLTGGNTEAFF. The CDR3 bases that were read are TGTGCCAGCTCACTAACAGGGGGGAACACTGAA.

Worth noting for this clone: The read ends 3 residues before the CDR3 terminus; that terminus is restored from the germline J gene. The genes are TRBV16 and TRBJ1-1, with no clear D. There are 14 residues in the CDR3. Between the trimmed V and J ends, which lost 0 bases and 4 bases, there was a span of 9 bases. CDR1 and CDR2 from the germline V gene are KGHSY and FQNENV. The CDR3 bases that were read are TGTGCCAGCAGCCAATCGAGGGCGGGCACTGAA. Translation: CASSQSRAGTE. The entire CDR3 sequence reads CASSQSRAGTEAFF.

Turning to this clone: The read ends 3 residues shy of where the CDR3 ends; the end is completed using the germline J gene. The chain combines TRBV2 with TRBJ2-1; 10 positions agree with TRBD2. CDR1 SNHLY and CDR2 FYNNEI come from the germline V gene. V lost 2 bases and J lost 2; bases outside the gene matches: 0. The CDR3 runs to 15 residues. The CDR3 region is CASSELAGAYNEQFF. The covered CDR3 bases are TGTGCCAGCAGTGAACTAGCGGGGGCCTACAATGAG.

Judged by frequency, this clone is medium-sized. The missing CDR3 end, 3 residues past where the read stops, is filled in from the germline J gene. The chain employs TRBV18 and TRBJ1-4, with a tentative D call TRBD1 (6 bases). Per the germline V gene, CDR1 is KGHSH and CDR2 is LQKENI. The CDR3 contains 15 residues. Trimming stripped 5 bases from V and 0 bases from J, with 10 bases between. CDR3: CASSANRATNEKLFF. Incomplete CDR3 DNA: TGTGCCAGCTCAGCAAACAGGGCAACTAATGAAAAA.

According to its frequency, this clone is medium-sized (0.01 to 0.1%). The DNA read from the CDR3 is TGTGCCAGCTCATCAGACCAGGGGAGCACAGATACG. Amino acids: CASSSDQGSTDT. The CDR3 in full is CASSSDQGSTDTQYF. The chain has TRBV18 and TRBJ2-3, with D tentatively TRBD1 (6 bases). The CDR3 is cut off 3 residues early in the read; its end comes from the germline J gene. The V end was cut by 5 bases, the J end by 0 bases, with 12 bases between. CDR1 and CDR2 (germline): KGHSH, LQKENI. This CDR3 has 15 residues.

For this clone: The CDR3 end lies 3 residues beyond the end of the read and is filled in from the germline J gene. The V gene is TRBV2, the J gene TRBJ1-2; D possibly corresponds to TRBD1 (5 bases). Germline lookup yields CDR1 SNHLY and CDR2 FYNNEI. The CDR3 extends over 12 amino acids. Here the CDR3 reads CASSEHGGGYTF. The sequenced CDR3 bases are TGTGCCAGCAGTGAACACGGGGGAGGC. The full variable domain, with the rest looked up from reference TRBV2 and TRBJ1-2, is EPEVTQTPSHQVTQMGQEVILRCVPISNHLYFYWYRQILGQKVEFLVSFYNNEISEKSEIFDDQFSVERPDGSNFTLKIRSTKLEDSAMYFCASSEHGGGYTFGSGTRLTVV.

To note about this clone: The CDR3 is cut off 3 residues early in the read; its end comes from the germline J gene. The chain carries TRBV6-2 or TRBV6-3 and TRBJ1-2, with 10 bases matching TRBD1. The germline V gene encodes CDR1 MNHEY and CDR2 SVGEGT. Trimming at V came to 2 bases and at J to 4 bases, leaving 4 bases not matched to a gene. This CDR3 is 15 amino acids long. CDR3 bases read: TGTGCCAGCAGTTACCGGACAGGGGGGAGCTATGGC. Residues: CASSYRTGGSYG. The full CDR3 protein is CASSYRTGGSYGYTF.

Note on this clone: The missing CDR3 end, 3 residues past where the read stops, is filled in from the germline J gene. The chain uses TRBV2 and TRBJ2-3; the D gene is possibly TRBD2 (7 bases). The CDR3 is 16 amino acids. V was cut by 4 bases and J by 3 bases, with 17 bases left in between. The germline gives CDR1 SNHLY, CDR2 FYNNEI. CDR3 amino acids: CASSVINGGATDTQYF. The part of the CDR3 DNA that was read is TGTGCCAGCAGTGTGATAAATGGGGGGGCAACAGATACG.

Worth noting for this clone: Sequencing ends 3 residues short of the CDR3 end; the germline J gene provides the rest. The rearrangement joins TRBV5-1 to TRBJ2-2, with 9 bases fitting TRBD2. Losses at the gene ends were 3 bases for V and 4 bases for J; bases not matched to a gene: 4. The CDR3 totals 15 residues. CDR1 SGHRS and CDR2 YFSETQ come from the germline V gene. This chain's CDR3 is CASSSSGRSTGELFF. The sequenced CDR3 bases are TGCGCCAGCAGCTCCAGCGGGAGGAGCACCGGGGAG.

Concerning this clone: The read ends 3 residues shy of where the CDR3 ends; the end is completed using the germline J gene. The chain couples TRBV4-1 to TRBJ2-7; 7 positions agree with TRBD1. J was trimmed by 4 bases and V by 1 base; bases with no gene match: 10. Germline V gene data show CDR1 as MGHRA and CDR2 as YSYEKL. CDR3 length: 16 amino acids. This chain's CDR3 is CASSQGGTVAQYEQYF. The DNA read from the CDR3 is TGCGCCAGCAGCCAAGGGGGGACAGTGGCCCAATACGAG.

On this clone: The CDR3 end lies 3 residues beyond the end of the read and is filled in from the germline J gene. The V gene is TRBV20-1, the J gene TRBJ1-1; 8 bases match TRBD1. This CDR3 is built from 13 residues. Germline-derived CDR1 and CDR2 are DFQATT and SNEGSKA (reference sequence). This CDR3 reads CSAEGSQGAVAFF. CDR3 DNA (partial): TGCAGTGCGGAGGGCTCCCAGGGGGCGGTA.

With regard to this clone: The CDR3 end lies 3 residues beyond the end of the read and is filled in from the germline J gene. The chain is built from TRBV30 and TRBJ2-3; 10 nucleotides align to TRBD2. Trimming took 6 bases from V and 6 from J; bases not matched to a gene: 15. Germline lookup yields CDR1 GTSNPN and CDR2 SVGIG (reference sequence). The length of the CDR3 is 16 residues. The CDR3 region is CACSIGLAASRDTQYF. CDR3 DNA, as far as it was read: TGTGCCTGTTCGATCGGACTAGCGGCCTCAAGGGATACG.

The CDR3 spells CASSPRRVPDETQYF. CDR3 DNA (partial): TGTGCCAGCAGCCCGAGGCGGGTCCCAGATGAGACC. This chain joins TRBV7-8 and TRBJ2-5; possible D gene TRBD2, 5 bases. The CDR3 extends 3 residues past the end of the read, so its final part is completed from the germline J gene. CDR3 size: 15 residues. Trimming shortened V by 5 bases and J by 5 bases, and 18 bases separated the two germline ends. CDR1 is SGHVS and CDR2 is FQNEAQ in the germline V gene.

Points on this clone: Read data end 3 residues before the CDR3 end; the end is taken from the germline J gene. The chain combines TRBV5-1 with TRBJ2-1; 9 bases align to TRBD2. The V gene end was trimmed by 5 bases and the J gene end by 4 bases; junction bases not matched to a gene: 7. Germline-derived CDR1 and CDR2 are SGHRS and YFSETQ. The CDR3 spans 15 residues. CDR3 sequence: CASRFPSGDYNEQFF. The covered CDR3 bases are TGCGCCAGCAGATTCCCTAGCGGGGATTACAATGAG.

A word on this clone: From the germline J gene comes the end of the CDR3, since the read stops 3 residues before it. The chain uses TRBV29-1 and TRBJ1-6, with 10 positions matching TRBD1. The CDR3 sequence is 13 residues long. The J segment lost 8 bases and the V segment lost 7 bases, leaving 5 bases of the junction unmatched. Germline V gene lookup returns CDR1 SQVTM and CDR2 ANQGSEA. The covered CDR3 bases are TGCAGCGCTTCGGACAGGGGGGATTCACCC. Protein sequence: CSASDRGDSP. The entire CDR3 reads CSASDRGDSPLHF.

Details on this clone: Read sequence stops 3 residues before the CDR3 end, and the germline J gene provides the missing end. The chain uses TRBV20-1 and TRBJ2-7; the D is unclear. The CDR3 is 14 amino acids. Deletions cut 4 bases from V and 0 bases from J, with 13 bases between. In germline, CDR1 is DFQATT, CDR2 SNEGSKA (reference sequence). CDR3 DNA (partial): TGCAGTGCTAAGTCTATACGAAACTCCTACGAG. Protein sequence: CSAKSIRNSYE. The full CDR3 is CSAKSIRNSYEQYF.

Of note for this clone: The read comes to an end 3 residues before the CDR3 does, leaving the germline J gene to fill in the end. The chain recombines TRBV30 with TRBJ2-7, with D hard to call. This CDR3 region has 13 residues. The germline V gene has CDR1 GTSNPN and CDR2 SVGIG (reference sequence). V gave up 0 bases and J gave up 3 bases, with 9 bases separating them. CDR3 amino acids: CAWSVGLNYEQYF. The sequenced CDR3 bases are TGTGCCTGGAGTGTAGGCTTAAACTACGAG.

With regard to this clone: The read gets to within 3 residues of the CDR3 end, and the germline J gene fills in the rest. V is TRBV5-1 and J is TRBJ2-1; TRBD2 aligns across 11 bases. In germline, CDR1 is SGHRS, CDR2 YFSETQ. The CDR3 runs 17 residues. V gave up 4 bases and J gave up 8 bases; unmatched junction bases: 14. The part of the CDR3 DNA that was read is TGCGCCAGCAGCCCCTACGGGACTAGCGGAACGGGGTATGAG. It yields the protein CASSPYGTSGTGYE. In full, the CDR3 reads CASSPYGTSGTGYEQFF. Full variable domain (rest looked up from reference TRBV5-1 and TRBJ2-1): KAGVTQTPRYLIKTRGQQVTLSCSPISGHRSVSWYQQTPGQGLQFLFEYFSETQRNKGNFPGRFSGRQFSNSRSEMNVSTLELGDSALYLCASSPYGTSGTGYEQFFGPGTRLTVL.

Comment on this clone: The read gets to within 3 residues of the CDR3 end, and the germline J gene fills in the rest. V gene TRBV20-1 combines with J gene TRBJ2-7, with TRBD2 matching over 15 bases. The germline V gene has CDR1 DFQATT and CDR2 SNEGSKA (reference sequence). J lost 2 bases, V lost 1 base, and 6 bases had no gene match. This CDR3 is built from 17 residues. The CDR3 bases that were read are TGCAGTGCTAGAGGAGGGACTAGCGGGAGGTTAGCCTACGAG. Translation gives CSARGGTSGRLAYE. The full CDR3 protein is CSARGGTSGRLAYEQYF.

Worth noting for this clone: The read gets to within 3 residues of the CDR3 end, and the germline J gene fills in the rest. The V and J genes are TRBV19 and TRBJ2-5, with D possibly TRBD2 on 5 matching bases. V lost 3 bases and J lost 2, with 7 bases in between. This CDR3 is 13 amino acids long. Looked up from germline, CDR1 is LNHDA and CDR2 is SQIVND (reference sequence). CDR3 protein: CASSMVAQETQYF. The CDR3 bases that were read are TGTGCCAGTAGTATGGTAGCGCAAGAGACC. Together with reference TRBV19 and TRBJ2-5, the CDR3 gives the full variable domain: DGGITQSPKYLFRKEGQNVTLSCEQNLNHDAMYWYRQDPGQGLRLIYYSQIVNDFQKGDIAEGYSVSREKKESFPLTVTSAQKNPTAFYLCASSMVAQETQYFGPGTRLLVL.

Regarding this clone: The read falls 3 residues short of the CDR3 end, and the missing part is taken from the germline J gene. The chain recombines TRBV6-2 or TRBV6-3 with TRBJ2-1; possible D gene TRBD2, 5 bases. The ends were cut back, 5 bases at V and 5 bases at J, with 13 bases in the middle. CDR1 is MNHEY and CDR2 is SVGEGT in the germline V gene. This CDR3 is built from 14 residues. The CDR3 loop reads CASSGRAGNNEQFF. Partial CDR3 DNA: TGTGCCAGCAGTGGGCGGGCGGGTAACAATGAG.

CDR3 bases read: TGTGCCAGTAGTTCCCGGAAAGGCGACCTAGGTGAAAAA. It yields the protein CASSSRKGDLGEK. The full CDR3 protein is CASSSRKGDLGEKLFF. The V call is TRBV19, the J call TRBJ1-4; D is unresolved. Sequencing ends 3 residues short of the CDR3 end; the germline J gene provides the rest. This CDR3 region has 16 residues. The V end lost 5 bases, the J end lost 7 bases, and 20 bases lay between the germline ends. Germline-derived CDR1 and CDR2 are LNHDA and SQIVND (reference sequence).

Regarding this clone: The read terminates 3 residues ahead of where the CDR3 ends, so the germline J gene completes it. The V and J genes are TRBV19 and TRBJ1-4; TRBD1 aligns across 7 bases. The CDR3 has 16 residues. V dropped 6 bases and J dropped 5; count of bases not matched to a gene: 12. Per germline, CDR1 LNHDA and CDR2 SQIVND (reference sequence). CDR3 sequence: CASRTTRQGQNEKLFF. The DNA read from the CDR3 is TGTGCCAGTAGAACAACCCGACAGGGCCAAAATGAAAAA. Full variable domain (rest looked up from reference TRBV19 and TRBJ1-4): DGGITQSPKYLFRKEGQNVTLSCEQNLNHDAMYWYRQDPGQGLRLIYYSQIVNDFQKGDIAEGYSVSREKKESFPLTVTSAQKNPTAFYLCASRTTRQGQNEKLFFGSGTQLSVL.